One and the same sample provided the 13 T cell receptor beta chains below, sequenced in a study of T-cell memory formation after mild COVID-19. A single record per CDR3 protein comes from TCRdb applying MiXCR to the 5' RACE reads. The data hold approximately 100,000 distinct CDR3 sequences, with around 12% observed a single time. Sample: PBMCs or a T cell subset sorted from them (not recorded which). The source is an adult woman who had mild COVID-19 (a few samples of this study predate the infection). Cell type and time point are not known.

This clonotype was recorded a few times. The chain employs TRBV12-3 or TRBV12-4 and TRBJ1-2, with D unclear. The CDR3 is made up of 13 amino acids. V was clipped by 7 bases and J by 10 bases, with 19 bases between them. The CDR3 DNA follows: TGTGCCAGCAACCCAAGTGGCGTACCTCCCTACACCTTC. This sequence encodes CASNPSGVPPYTF.

This clonotype turned up a few times. The chain uses TRBV4-2 and TRBJ2-5, with 9 positions matching TRBD1. The V gene's germline CDR1 is LGHNA and CDR2 YNFKEQ. The trim removed 4 bases at V and 5 bases at J, leaving 8 bases unmatched. This CDR3 is built from 15 residues. CDR3 in amino acids: CASSPRDRVSETQYF. DNA for the CDR3: TGTGCCAGCAGCCCCAGGGACAGGGTTTCTGAGACCCAGTACTTC.

This clonotype appeared many times. The CDR3 coding sequence is TGCAGTGCTAGGACAGATCCACTTCCCTACAATGAGCAGTTCTTC. It specifies CSARTDPLPYNEQFF. The J gene is TRBJ2-1, the V gene TRBV20-1; D possibly corresponds to TRBD1 (5 bases). Trimming took off 3 bases at V and 2 bases at J, with 14 bases between the two ends. The V gene's germline CDR1 is DFQATT and CDR2 SNEGSKA (reference sequence). CDR3 length: 15 residues.

V and J are TRBV12-3 or TRBV12-4 and TRBJ2-1, with 11 bases aligning to TRBD1. V lost 3 bases to trimming and J lost 5 bases; unmatched junction nucleotides: 12. The CDR3 totals 18 residues. This CDR3 is CASSLKWRGGQGDNEQFF. The CDR3 region has the DNA TGTGCCAGCAGTTTGAAGTGGCGTGGGGGACAGGGGGACAATGAGCAGTTCTTC.

This clonotype was seen a single time. This sequence joins TRBV19 and TRBJ1-2; D remains ambiguous. Germline loops: CDR1 LNHDA, CDR2 SQIVND (reference sequence). V lost 8 bases, J lost 4 bases, and 20 bases lay in between. The CDR3 runs 15 residues. The CDR3 protein is CASSPTSSSIYGYTF. DNA for the CDR3: TGTGCCAGTTCGCCGACATCCTCCTCAATCTATGGCTACACCTTC.

This clonotype was seen only a few times. The chain has TRBV7-2 and TRBJ2-7; possible D gene TRBD2, 5 bases. Per the germline V gene, CDR1 is SGHTA and CDR2 is FQGNSA. V lost 3 bases and J 0 bases, leaving 12 bases between the germline ends. The CDR3 has 15 residues. The CDR3 bases are TGTGCCAGCAGCTTCGGACTGGGAAGCTCCTACGAGCAGTACTTC. This gives the protein CASSFGLGSSYEQYF.

The J gene is TRBJ2-3, the V gene TRBV9, with TRBD2 identical over 12 bases. V dropped 2 bases and J dropped 2; count of bases not matched to a gene: 3. CDR1 and CDR2 (germline): SGDLS, YYNGEE. The CDR3 extends over 16 amino acids. CDR3 coding DNA: TGTGCCAGCAGCGTTTCTAGCGGGGGGGTCACAGATACGCAGTATTTT. Translating gives CASSVSSGGVTDTQYF.

This clonotype was observed a handful of times. The V call is TRBV12-3 or TRBV12-4, the J call TRBJ2-3; no clear D gene. Trimming shortened V by 4 bases and J by 1 base, and 6 bases separated the two germline ends. The CDR3 is made up of 13 amino acids. In nucleotides, the CDR3 is TGTGCCAGCAGTTCGATTGGCACAGATACGCAGTATTTT. Translating it yields CASSSIGTDTQYF.

J is TRBJ2-5 and V is TRBV21-1; the D segment call TRBD2 is taken from the table without a DNA check. TRBV21-1 is listed as a pseudogene. The CDR3 has 15 amino acids. CDR3 amino acids: CASSKERPNQETQYF. In nucleotides, the CDR3 is TGTGCCAGCAGCAAAGAGAGGCCCAACCAAGAGACCCAGTACTTC.

The CDR3 DNA sequence: TGCGCCAGCAGCCAAGATTCCGACAGTTCCTACGAGCAGTACTTC. It specifies CASSQDSDSSYEQYF. This chain connects TRBV4-1 to TRBJ2-7; a weak D match, TRBD1 (5 bases). Trimming removed 0 bases at V and 1 base at J, with 10 bases between. This CDR3 region has 15 residues. Germline V lookup: CDR1 MGHRA, CDR2 YSYEKL.

This clonotype has more than one count but fewer than ten. The chain links TRBV7-7 to TRBJ2-3, with D perhaps TRBD2 (7 bases). Between the trimmed V and J ends, which lost 8 bases and 3 bases, there was a span of 12 bases. CDR1 is SSHAT, CDR2 FNYEAQ, per germline (reference sequence). This CDR3 has 13 residues. CDR3 sequence (DNA): TGTGCCAGCGCGGGGGCCCCTACAGATACGCAGTATTTT. Amino acid sequence: CASAGAPTDTQYF. The full variable domain, completed using reference TRBV7-7 and TRBJ2-3, is GAGVSQSPRYKVTKRGQDVTLRCDPISSHATLYWYQQALGQGPEFLTYFNYEAQPDKSGLPSDRFSAERPEGSISTLTIQRTEQRDSAMYRCASAGAPTDTQYFGPGTRLTVL.

The chain links TRBV7-6 to TRBJ2-1; D may correspond to TRBD1 or TRBD2 (5 bases each). The V end lost 0 bases, the J end lost 4 bases, and 13 bases lay between the germline ends. This CDR3 has 16 residues. The germline V gene encodes CDR1 SGHVS and CDR2 FNYEAQ. DNA of the CDR3: TGTGCCAGCAGCTTAGCCGGGGCTACCGGATACAATGAGCAGTTCTTC. Translation: CASSLAGATGYNEQFF.

V gene TRBV4-3 combines with J gene TRBJ2-7; D unresolved. Germline-derived CDR1 and CDR2 are LGHNA and YSLEER. This CDR3 is 14 amino acids long. With 3 bases removed from V and 2 bases from J, the gap between germline ends came to 11 bases. The CDR3 here is CASSQGTLTYEQYF. In DNA, the CDR3 is TGCGCCAGCAGCCAGGGTACTCTTACCTACGAGCAGTACTTC.